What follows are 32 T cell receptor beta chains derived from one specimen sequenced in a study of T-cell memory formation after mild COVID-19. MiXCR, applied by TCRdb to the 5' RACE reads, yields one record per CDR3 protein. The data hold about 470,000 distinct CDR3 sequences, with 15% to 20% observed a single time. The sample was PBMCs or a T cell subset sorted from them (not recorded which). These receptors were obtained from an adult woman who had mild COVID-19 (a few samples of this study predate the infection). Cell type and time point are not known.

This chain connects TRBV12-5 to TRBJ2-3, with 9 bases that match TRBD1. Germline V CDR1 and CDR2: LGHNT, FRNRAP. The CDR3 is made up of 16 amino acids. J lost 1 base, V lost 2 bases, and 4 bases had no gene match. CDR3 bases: TGTGCTAGTGGTTTGTCCCGGACAGGGGGCACAGATACGCAGTATTTT. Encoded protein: CASGLSRTGGTDTQYF.

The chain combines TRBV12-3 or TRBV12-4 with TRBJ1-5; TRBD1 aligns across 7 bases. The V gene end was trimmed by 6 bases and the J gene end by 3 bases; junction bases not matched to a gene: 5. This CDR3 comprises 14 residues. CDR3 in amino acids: CASRTDRDNQPQHF. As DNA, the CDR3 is TGTGCCAGCAGGACTGACAGGGACAATCAGCCCCAGCATTTT.

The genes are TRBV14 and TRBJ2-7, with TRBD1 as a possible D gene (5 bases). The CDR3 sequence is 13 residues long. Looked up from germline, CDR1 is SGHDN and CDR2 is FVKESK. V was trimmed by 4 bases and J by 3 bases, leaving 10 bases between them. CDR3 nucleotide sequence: TGTGCCAGCAGCCCGGACAACCTCTACGAGCAGTACTTC. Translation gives CASSPDNLYEQYF.

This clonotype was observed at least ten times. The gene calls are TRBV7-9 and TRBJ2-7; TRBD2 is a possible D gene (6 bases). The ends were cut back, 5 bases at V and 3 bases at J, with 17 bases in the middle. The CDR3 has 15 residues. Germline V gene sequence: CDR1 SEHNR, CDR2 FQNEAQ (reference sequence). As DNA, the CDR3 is TGTGCCAGCAGCCCTCCTAGCGTGGGGTACTACGAGCAGTACTTC. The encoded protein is CASSPPSVGYYEQYF.

The CDR3 nucleotides are TGTGCCATCAGTGGCGGCAGGGCAGGGGAGGGGACCTACGAGCAGTACTTC. Protein product: CAISGGRAGEGTYEQYF. V and J are TRBV10-3 and TRBJ2-7; weak D call: TRBD2 (7 bases). The germline V gene has CDR1 ENHRY and CDR2 SYGVKD. The CDR3 contains 17 residues. With 4 bases removed from V and 2 bases from J, the gap between germline ends came to 21 bases.

The CDR3 sequence is CASSPRGAEETQYF. In DNA, the CDR3 is TGTGCCAGCAGTCCGCGGGGGGCGGAAGAGACCCAGTACTTC. The rearrangement joins TRBV12-3 or TRBV12-4 to TRBJ2-5, with TRBD2 identical over 8 bases. The CDR3 covers 14 residues. Unmatched junction bases numbered 5, after V lost 5 bases and J lost 3 bases.

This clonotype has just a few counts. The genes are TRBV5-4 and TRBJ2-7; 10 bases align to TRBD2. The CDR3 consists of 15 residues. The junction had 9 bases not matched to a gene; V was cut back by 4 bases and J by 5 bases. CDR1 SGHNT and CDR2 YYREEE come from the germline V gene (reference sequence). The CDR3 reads CASSLDSGRFDEQYF. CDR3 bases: TGTGCCAGCAGCCTAGATAGCGGGAGGTTCGACGAGCAGTACTTC.

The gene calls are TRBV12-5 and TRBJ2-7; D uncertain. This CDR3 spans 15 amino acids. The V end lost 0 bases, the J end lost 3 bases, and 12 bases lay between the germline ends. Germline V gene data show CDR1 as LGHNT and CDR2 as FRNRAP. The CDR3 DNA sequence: TGTGCTAGTGGTTTGGTACACAGTCAGGTCTACGAGCAGTACTTC. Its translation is CASGLVHSQVYEQYF.

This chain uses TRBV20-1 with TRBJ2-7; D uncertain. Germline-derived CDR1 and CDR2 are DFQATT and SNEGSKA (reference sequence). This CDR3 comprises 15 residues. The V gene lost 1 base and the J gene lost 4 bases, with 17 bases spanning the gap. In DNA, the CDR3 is TGCAGTGCTAGAGGGGGTTGGGTCCCTGGGTACGAGCAGTACTTC. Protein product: CSARGGWVPGYEQYF.

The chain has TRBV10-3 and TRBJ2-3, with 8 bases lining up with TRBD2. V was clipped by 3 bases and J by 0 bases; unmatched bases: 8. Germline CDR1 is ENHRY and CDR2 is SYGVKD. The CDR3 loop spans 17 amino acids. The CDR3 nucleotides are TGTGCCATCAGTGACCCGAGCGGGGGATATAGCACAGATACGCAGTATTTT. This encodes CAISDPSGGYSTDTQYF.

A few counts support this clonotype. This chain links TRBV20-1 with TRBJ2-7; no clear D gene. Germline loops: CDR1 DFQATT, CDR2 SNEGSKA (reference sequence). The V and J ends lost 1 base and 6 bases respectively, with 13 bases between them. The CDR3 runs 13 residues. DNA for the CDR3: TGCAGTGCTAGAGTGGTGGGCCGGAGCGAGCAGTACTTC. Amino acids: CSARVVGRSEQYF.

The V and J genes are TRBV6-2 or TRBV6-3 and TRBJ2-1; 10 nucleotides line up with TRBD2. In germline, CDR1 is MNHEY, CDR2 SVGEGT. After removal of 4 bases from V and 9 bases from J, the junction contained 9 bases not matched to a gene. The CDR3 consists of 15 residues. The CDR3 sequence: CASSSASGRVSEQFF. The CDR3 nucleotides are TGTGCCAGCAGTTCTGCGAGCGGGAGGGTTTCTGAGCAGTTCTTC.

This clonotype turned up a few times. The CDR3 region is CAISESQAGPNTEAFF. The CDR3 nucleotides are TGTGCCATCAGTGAGTCGCAGGCAGGGCCGAACACTGAAGCTTTCTTT. The V and J genes are TRBV10-3 and TRBJ1-1, with D possibly TRBD1 on 5 matching bases. The germline V and J ends were trimmed by 0 bases and 1 base, with 12 bases remaining between them. There are 16 residues in the CDR3. Germline values: CDR1 ENHRY, CDR2 SYGVKD.

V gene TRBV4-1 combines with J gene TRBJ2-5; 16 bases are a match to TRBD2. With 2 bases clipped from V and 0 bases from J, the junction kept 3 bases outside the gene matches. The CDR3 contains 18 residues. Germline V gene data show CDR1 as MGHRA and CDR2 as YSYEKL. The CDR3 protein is CASSQTGLAGGYQETQYF. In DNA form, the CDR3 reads TGCGCCAGCAGCCAAACGGGACTAGCGGGGGGGTACCAAGAGACCCAGTACTTC.

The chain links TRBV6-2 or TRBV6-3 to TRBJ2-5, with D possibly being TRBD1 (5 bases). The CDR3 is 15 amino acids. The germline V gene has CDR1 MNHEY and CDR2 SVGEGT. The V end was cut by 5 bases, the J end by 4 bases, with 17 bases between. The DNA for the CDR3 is TGTGCCAGCAGTGACTTTACCAGGGATTCAGAGACCCAGTACTTC. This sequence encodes CASSDFTRDSETQYF.

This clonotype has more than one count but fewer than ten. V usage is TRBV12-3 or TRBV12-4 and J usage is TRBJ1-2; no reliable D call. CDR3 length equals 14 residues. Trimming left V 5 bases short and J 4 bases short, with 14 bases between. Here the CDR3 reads CASSGKASIYGYTF. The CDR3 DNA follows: TGTGCCAGCAGTGGGAAAGCGAGCATCTATGGCTACACCTTC.

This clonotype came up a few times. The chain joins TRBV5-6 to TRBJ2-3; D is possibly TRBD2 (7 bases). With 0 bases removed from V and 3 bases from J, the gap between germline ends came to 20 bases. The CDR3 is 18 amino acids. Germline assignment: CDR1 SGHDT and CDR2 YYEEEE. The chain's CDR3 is CASSLGGARGATTDTQYF. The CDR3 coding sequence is TGTGCCAGCAGCTTGGGTGGGGCTCGGGGGGCAACGACAGATACGCAGTATTTT. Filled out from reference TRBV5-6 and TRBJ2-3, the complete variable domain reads DAGVTQSPTHLIKTRGQQVTLRCSPKSGHDTVSWYQQALGQGPQFIFQYYEEEERQRGNFPDRFSGHQFPNYSSELNVNALLLGDSALYLCASSLGGARGATTDTQYFGPGTRLTVL.

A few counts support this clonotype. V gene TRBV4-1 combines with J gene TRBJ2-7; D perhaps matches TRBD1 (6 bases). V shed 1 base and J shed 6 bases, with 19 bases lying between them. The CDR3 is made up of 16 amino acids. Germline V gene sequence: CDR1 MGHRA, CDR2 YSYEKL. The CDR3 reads CASSQVPHPVQGEQYF. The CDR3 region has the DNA TGCGCCAGCAGCCAAGTACCGCACCCTGTACAGGGCGAGCAGTACTTC.

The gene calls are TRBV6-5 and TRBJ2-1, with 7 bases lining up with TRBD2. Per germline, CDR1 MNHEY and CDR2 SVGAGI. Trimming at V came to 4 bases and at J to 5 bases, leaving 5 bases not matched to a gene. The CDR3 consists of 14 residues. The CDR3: CASSLLASHNEQFF. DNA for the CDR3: TGTGCCAGCAGTTTACTAGCGTCCCACAATGAGCAGTTCTTC.

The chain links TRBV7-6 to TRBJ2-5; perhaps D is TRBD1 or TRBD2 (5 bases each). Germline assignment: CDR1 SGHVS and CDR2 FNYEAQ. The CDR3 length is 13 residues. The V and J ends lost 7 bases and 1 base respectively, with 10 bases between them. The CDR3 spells CASISGTQETQYF. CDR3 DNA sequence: TGTGCCAGCATTTCCGGGACCCAAGAGACCCAGTACTTC.

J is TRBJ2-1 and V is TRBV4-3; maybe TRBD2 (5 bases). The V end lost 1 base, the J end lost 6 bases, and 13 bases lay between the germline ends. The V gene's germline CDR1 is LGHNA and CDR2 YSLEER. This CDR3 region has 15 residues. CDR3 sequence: CASSQGAVAGNEQFF. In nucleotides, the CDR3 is TGCGCCAGCAGCCAAGGAGCTGTCGCGGGCAATGAGCAGTTCTTC.

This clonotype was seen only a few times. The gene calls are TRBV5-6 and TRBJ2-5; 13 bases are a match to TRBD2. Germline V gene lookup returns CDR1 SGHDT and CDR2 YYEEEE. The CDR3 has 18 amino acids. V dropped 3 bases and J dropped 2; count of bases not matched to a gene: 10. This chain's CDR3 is CASSYWGLAGSLQETQYF. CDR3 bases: TGTGCCAGCAGCTACTGGGGACTAGCGGGGTCTCTTCAAGAGACCCAGTACTTC.

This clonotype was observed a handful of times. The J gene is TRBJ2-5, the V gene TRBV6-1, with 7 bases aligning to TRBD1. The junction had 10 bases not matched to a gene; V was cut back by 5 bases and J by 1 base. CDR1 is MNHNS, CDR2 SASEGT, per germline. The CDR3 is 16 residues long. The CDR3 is CASSPDLRQGQETQYF. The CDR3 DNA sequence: TGTGCCAGCAGTCCGGACTTAAGACAGGGCCAAGAGACCCAGTACTTC.

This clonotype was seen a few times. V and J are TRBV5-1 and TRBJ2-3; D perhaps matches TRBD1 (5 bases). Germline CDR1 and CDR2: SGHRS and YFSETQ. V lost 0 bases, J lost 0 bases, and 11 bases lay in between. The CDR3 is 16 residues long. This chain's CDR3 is CASSLAEGASTDTQYF. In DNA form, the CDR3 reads TGCGCCAGCAGCTTGGCCGAAGGGGCTAGCACAGATACGCAGTATTTT.

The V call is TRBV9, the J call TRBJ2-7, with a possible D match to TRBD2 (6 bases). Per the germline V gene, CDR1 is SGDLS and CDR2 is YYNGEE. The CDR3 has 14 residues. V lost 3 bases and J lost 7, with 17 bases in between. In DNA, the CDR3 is TGTGCCAGCAGCGAGAGTAGCGGAGGATGGGAGCAGTACTTC. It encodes CASSESSGGWEQYF.

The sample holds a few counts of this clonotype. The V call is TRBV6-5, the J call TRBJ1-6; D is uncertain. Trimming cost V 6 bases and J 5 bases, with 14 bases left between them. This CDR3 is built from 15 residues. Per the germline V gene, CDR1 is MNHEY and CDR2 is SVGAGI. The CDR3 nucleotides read TGTGCCAGCAGATTTAATGGGGTGGATAATTCACCCCTCCACTTT. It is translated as CASRFNGVDNSPLHF.

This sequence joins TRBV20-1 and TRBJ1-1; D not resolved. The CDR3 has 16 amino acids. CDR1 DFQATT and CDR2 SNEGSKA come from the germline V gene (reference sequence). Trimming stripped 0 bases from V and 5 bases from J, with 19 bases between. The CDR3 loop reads CSARDLIKGVRTEAFF. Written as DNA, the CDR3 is TGCAGTGCTAGAGATTTGATAAAGGGAGTAAGAACTGAAGCTTTCTTT.

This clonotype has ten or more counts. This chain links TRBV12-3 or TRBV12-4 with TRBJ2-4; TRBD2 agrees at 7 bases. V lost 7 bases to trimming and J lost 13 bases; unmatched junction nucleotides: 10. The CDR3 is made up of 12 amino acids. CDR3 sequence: CASTGAGARQYF. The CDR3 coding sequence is TGTGCCAGCACCGGGGCGGGAGCCCGGCAGTACTTC.

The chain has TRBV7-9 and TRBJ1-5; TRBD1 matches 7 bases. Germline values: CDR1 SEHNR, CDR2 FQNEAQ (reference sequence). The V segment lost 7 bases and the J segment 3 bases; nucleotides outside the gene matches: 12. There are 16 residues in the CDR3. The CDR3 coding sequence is TGTGCCAGCAAAAGGAAGGGGGCCGGCGTCAATCAGCCCCAGCATTTT. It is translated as CASKRKGAGVNQPQHF.

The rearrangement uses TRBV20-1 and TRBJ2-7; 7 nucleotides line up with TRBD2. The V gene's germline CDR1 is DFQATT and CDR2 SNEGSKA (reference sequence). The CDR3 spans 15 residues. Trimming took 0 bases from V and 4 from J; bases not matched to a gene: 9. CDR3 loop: CSARDTSVGLYEQYF. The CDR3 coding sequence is TGCAGTGCTAGAGATACTAGCGTCGGTTTGTACGAGCAGTACTTC.

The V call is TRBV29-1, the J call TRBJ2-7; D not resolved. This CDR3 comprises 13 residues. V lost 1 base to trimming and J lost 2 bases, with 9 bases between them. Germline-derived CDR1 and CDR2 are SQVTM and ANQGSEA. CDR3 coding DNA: TGCAGCGTTGAAGTCCACAGCCCCTACGAGCAGTACTTC. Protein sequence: CSVEVHSPYEQYF.

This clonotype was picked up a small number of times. CDR3 nucleotide sequence: TGCGCCAGCAGCTATAGACTAGGCTCCTACGAGCAGTACTTC. This sequence encodes CASSYRLGSYEQYF. The V call is TRBV4-1, the J call TRBJ2-7; perhaps TRBD2 as D (6 bases). Germline loops: CDR1 MGHRA, CDR2 YSYEKL. Between the trimmed V and J ends, which lost 5 bases and 0 bases, there was a span of 11 bases. The CDR3 is 14 residues long.